This T cell receptor beta chain emerged from a study of early T cells in non-severe SARS-CoV-2 infection. Germline CDR1 MNHEY, CDR2 SMNVEV (reference sequence). V dropped 3 bases and J dropped 2 bases, with 11 bases sitting between them. This CDR3 has 15 residues. MiXCR was run by TCRdb on the 5' RACE reads, yielding one entry per CDR3 protein. The table lists tens of thousands of distinct CDR3 sequences, over 10% of them singletons. This TCR was recovered from an adult who was a healthcare worker with PCR-confirmed SARS-CoV-2 infection or an uninfected control (not recorded which). Source: whole blood, taken at baseline. The gene calls are TRBV27 and TRBJ1-5; D call uncertain. The CDR3 region has the DNA TGTGCCAGCAGTTTCGAAGGTCCTGGCAATCAGCCCCAGCATTTT. Its translation is CASSFEGPGNQPQHF.